This T cell receptor (beta chain) was recovered during a study of T cell repertoires in cytomegalovirus infection. General study findings and limits: In two of eight donors, the top clonotype was HLA-C-restricted CMV-specific.

From the reads, TCRdb called clonotypes with MiXCR, one entry per CDR3 protein. This table holds 400,000 or so distinct CDR3 sequences, approximately 33% found once. Regarding this clonotype: The target antigen is unknown.

CDR3 length equals 14 residues. CDR1 and CDR2 from the germline V gene are DFQATT and SNEGSKA (reference sequence). V lost 5 bases and J 6 bases, leaving 17 bases between the germline ends. This clonotype was obtained from a human donor in good health (CMV status not recorded). Some clones in this sample may be carry-over from other donors' samples. The sample taken for sequencing was PBMCs. This chain joins TRBV20-1 and TRBJ1-5, with D possibly matching TRBD1 (6 bases). Here the CDR3 reads CSASTGYRGQPQHF. The CDR3 bases are TGCAGTGCTTCTACAGGGTATCGTGGTCAGCCCCAGCATTTT.